Below are 17 T cell receptor beta chains sequenced from a single sample in a study of blood T cell repertoires in COVID-19. Clones were read by immunoSEQ multiplex PCR, and TCRdb kept only the in-frame ones, dropping some. The data show approximately 170,000 clones, about 88% seen once. Sequenced: peripheral blood. Receptors originate from a man between 60 and 75 years old with acute or convalescent COVID-19.

The rearrangement uses TRBV2 and TRBJ1-5, with a tentative D call TRBD1 (6 bases). Germline CDR1 is SNHLY and CDR2 is FYNNEI. The CDR3 runs to 14 residues. V dropped 4 bases and J dropped 5 bases, with 12 bases sitting between them. Here the CDR3 DNA reads TGTGCCAGCAGTGGCCGGGGGGCTCATCAGCCCCAGCATTTT. Translated, it gives CASSGRGAHQPQHF.

This chain joins TRBV6-5 and TRBJ1-2; D is ambiguous. The CDR3 totals 12 residues. From germline, CDR1 is MNHEY and CDR2 SVGAGI. V was shortened by 6 bases and J by 4 bases, with 9 bases between the two germline ends. The DNA for the CDR3 is TGTGCCAGCAGGGCGGAGGGCTATGGCTACACCTTC. Its protein product is CASRAEGYGYTF.

The chain employs TRBV10-3 and TRBJ1-5, with 7 positions matching TRBD1. CDR3 length equals 12 residues. V dropped 5 bases and J dropped 11; count of bases not matched to a gene: 6. CDR1 and CDR2 from the germline V gene are ENHRY and SYGVKD. The CDR3 region is CAISIAGGTQHF. CDR3 coding DNA: TGTGCCATCAGTATAGCAGGGGGGACCCAGCATTTT.

The chain couples TRBV5-1 to TRBJ2-1; TRBD1 agrees at 10 bases. Germline CDR1 SGHRS, CDR2 YFSETQ. Germline trimming cut 3 bases from V and 3 bases from J; bases unmatched to any gene: 3. The CDR3 loop spans 15 amino acids. CDR3 loop: CASSSGQGRYNEQFF. The CDR3 coding sequence is TGCGCCAGCAGCTCGGGACAGGGGCGCTACAATGAGCAGTTCTTC.

In its sample, this clone was seen a few times. The rearrangement links TRBV2 to TRBJ1-5; 8 bases are shared with TRBD1. Germline CDR1 SNHLY, CDR2 FYNNEI. This CDR3 comprises 16 residues. V gave up 5 bases and J gave up 2 bases; unmatched junction bases: 8. CDR3 sequence: CASSPDRGFGNQPQHF. The CDR3 nucleotides read TGTGCCAGCAGTCCTGACAGGGGATTTGGCAATCAGCCCCAGCATTTT. Combining the CDR3 with reference TRBV2 and TRBJ1-5 gives the whole variable domain EPEVTQTPSHQVTQMGQEVILRCVPISNHLYFYWYRQILGQKVEFLVSFYNNEISEKSEIFDDQFSVERPDGSNFTLKIRSTKLEDSAMYFCASSPDRGFGNQPQHFGDGTRLSIL.

The chain joins TRBV19 to TRBJ1-1; D gene unclear. This CDR3 region has 15 residues. The V end lost 3 bases, the J end lost 6 bases, and 17 bases lay between the germline ends. Germline values: CDR1 LNHDA, CDR2 SQIVND (reference sequence). CDR3 DNA sequence: TGTGCCAGTAGTATCGCGGGGATCCGTTTAGCTGAAGCTTTCTTT. This codes for CASSIAGIRLAEAFF.

V is TRBV12-3 or TRBV12-4 and J is TRBJ1-5; possibly TRBD1 for D (5 bases). CDR3 size: 13 residues. Trimming stripped 7 bases from V and 7 bases from J, with 14 bases between. The CDR3 DNA follows: TGTGCCAGCATTCGGGGGGAGGGACAGCCCCAGCATTTT. Translating gives CASIRGEGQPQHF.

CDR3 loop: CASSTTGGYYGYTF. CDR3 bases: TGTGCCAGCAGTACGACAGGGGGCTACTATGGCTACACCTTC. The rearrangement uses TRBV6-5 and TRBJ1-2; 10 positions match TRBD1. Per the germline V gene, CDR1 is MNHEY and CDR2 is SVGAGI. The V and J ends lost 5 bases and 3 bases, in that order; junction bases with no gene match: 3. The CDR3 length is 14 residues.

V gene TRBV6-5 combines with J gene TRBJ1-2, with D perhaps matching TRBD1 (5 bases). The V end lost 4 bases, the J end lost 8 bases, and 17 bases lay between the germline ends. This CDR3 comprises 14 residues. From germline, CDR1 is MNHEY and CDR2 SVGAGI. The DNA of the CDR3 is TGTGCCAGCAGTTCCCCTCAGGGAATCGGAGGCTACACCTTC. This sequence encodes CASSSPQGIGGYTF.

V usage is TRBV27 and J usage is TRBJ1-5; 10 bases match TRBD1. The CDR3 has 19 amino acids. The germline V gene has CDR1 MNHEY and CDR2 SMNVEV (reference sequence). J was trimmed by 4 bases and V by 4 bases; bases with no gene match: 16. This chain's CDR3 is CASSSHRDRGGQGNQPQHF. The CDR3 DNA reads TGTGCCAGCAGTTCCCACCGGGACAGGGGAGGGCAGGGTAATCAGCCCCAGCATTTT.

V is TRBV2 and J is TRBJ1-1; tentative D call: TRBD1 (5 bases). Trimming took 6 bases from V and 3 from J, leaving 11 bases between them. CDR3 length: 13 residues. The germline CDR1 and CDR2 sequences are SNHLY and FYNNEI. The CDR3 sequence is CASRLTRDTEAFF. In DNA, the CDR3 is TGTGCCAGCAGGCTTACCAGGGACACTGAAGCTTTCTTT.

The V and J genes are TRBV10-3 and TRBJ2-3; D may be TRBD2 (6 bases). The CDR3 loop spans 14 amino acids. Germline V CDR1 and CDR2: ENHRY, SYGVKD. Trimming took 6 bases from V and 4 from J, leaving 14 bases between them. CDR3 region: CAIRGGAEADTQYF. The DNA for the CDR3 is TGTGCCATCAGGGGAGGAGCGGAAGCAGATACGCAGTATTTT.

The V and J genes are TRBV3-1 (or the pseudogene TRBV3-2) and TRBJ1-6; possible D gene TRBD1, 5 bases. V gave up 2 bases and J gave up 6 bases, with 14 bases separating them. The CDR3 has 16 amino acids. From germline, CDR1 is LGHDT and CDR2 YNNKEL (reference sequence). Here the CDR3 reads CASSQSRGILNSPLHF. As DNA, the CDR3 is TGTGCCAGCAGCCAATCCCGGGGGATACTTAATTCACCCCTCCACTTT.

The V gene is TRBV5-6, the J gene TRBJ2-3; 8 bases match TRBD1. V dropped 5 bases and J dropped 0; count of bases not matched to a gene: 5. The germline gives CDR1 SGHDT, CDR2 YYEEEE. This CDR3 spans 15 amino acids. This CDR3 reads CASRRQGASTDTQYF. The CDR3 DNA reads as TGTGCCAGCAGACGTCAGGGGGCCAGCACAGATACGCAGTATTTT.

V usage is TRBV11-2 and J usage is TRBJ1-2; tentatively, D is TRBD1 (5 bases). CDR3 length equals 12 residues. Germline CDR1 is SGHAT and CDR2 is FQNNGV. V was pared by 5 bases and J by 5 bases, with 9 bases between. The CDR3 bases are TGTGCCAGCAGCGCAGACAGATATGGCTACACCTTC. As protein: CASSADRYGYTF.

J is TRBJ1-1 and V is TRBV30, with a tentative D call TRBD1 (5 bases). Germline-derived CDR1 and CDR2 are GTSNPN and SVGIG (reference sequence). The CDR3 has 12 residues. Deletions cut 6 bases from V and 0 bases from J, with 8 bases between. The CDR3 DNA reads as TGTGCCTGCCAACAGGTGAACACTGAAGCTTTCTTT. It is translated as CACQQVNTEAFF.

J is TRBJ2-1 and V is TRBV5-1; TRBD1 might be the D (6 bases). Trimming shortened V by 0 bases and J by 4 bases, and 11 bases separated the two germline ends. Per germline, CDR1 SGHRS and CDR2 YFSETQ. This CDR3 is built from 15 residues. The CDR3 is CASSLATGNYNEQFF. In nucleotides, the CDR3 is TGCGCCAGCAGCTTGGCTACAGGGAATTACAATGAGCAGTTCTTC.